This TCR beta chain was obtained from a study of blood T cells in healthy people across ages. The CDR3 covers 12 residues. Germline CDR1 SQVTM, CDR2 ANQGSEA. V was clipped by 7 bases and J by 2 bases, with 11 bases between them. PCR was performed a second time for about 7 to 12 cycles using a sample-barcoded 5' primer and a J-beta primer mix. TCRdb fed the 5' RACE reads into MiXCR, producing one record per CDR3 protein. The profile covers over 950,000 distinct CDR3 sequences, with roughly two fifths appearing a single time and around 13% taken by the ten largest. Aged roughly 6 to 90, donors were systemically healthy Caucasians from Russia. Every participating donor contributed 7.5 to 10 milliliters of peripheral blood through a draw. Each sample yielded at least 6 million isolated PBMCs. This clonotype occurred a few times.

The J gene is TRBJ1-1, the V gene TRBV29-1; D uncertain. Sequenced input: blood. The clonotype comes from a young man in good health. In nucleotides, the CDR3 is TGCAGCGGTTATCTACTAAACACTGAAGCTTTCTTT. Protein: CSGYLLNTEAFF.